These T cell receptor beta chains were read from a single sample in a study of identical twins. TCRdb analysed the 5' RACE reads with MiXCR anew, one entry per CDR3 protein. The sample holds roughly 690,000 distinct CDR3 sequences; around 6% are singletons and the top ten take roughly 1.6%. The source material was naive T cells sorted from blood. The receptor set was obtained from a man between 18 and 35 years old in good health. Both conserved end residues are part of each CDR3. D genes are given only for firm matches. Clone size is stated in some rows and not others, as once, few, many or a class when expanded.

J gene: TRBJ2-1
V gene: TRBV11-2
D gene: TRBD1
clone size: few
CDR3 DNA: TGTGCCAGCAGCTCAAGCCCCAACCCTAACCCGACAGGGAGGCAGTTCTTC
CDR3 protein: CASSSSPNPNPTGRQFF

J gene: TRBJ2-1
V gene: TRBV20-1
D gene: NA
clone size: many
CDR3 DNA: TGCAGTGCTAGTGGGACCGCCTCCTACAATGAGCAGTTCTTC
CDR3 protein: CSASGTASYNEQFF

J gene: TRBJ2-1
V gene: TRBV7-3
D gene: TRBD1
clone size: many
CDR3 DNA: TGTGCCAGCAGCCTGGGACAGCTAAATGAGCAGTTCTTC
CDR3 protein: CASSLGQLNEQFF

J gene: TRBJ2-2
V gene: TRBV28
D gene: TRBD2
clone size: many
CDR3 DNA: TGTGCCAGCAGTTTCTATAGCGGGAGGGAAACCGGGGAGCTGTTTTTT
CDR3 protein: CASSFYSGRETGELFF

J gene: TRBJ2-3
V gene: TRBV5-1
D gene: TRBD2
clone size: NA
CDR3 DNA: TGCGCCAGCAGCTTGGGGAGCGGGAACGCAGATACGCAGTATTTT
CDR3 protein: CASSLGSGNADTQYF

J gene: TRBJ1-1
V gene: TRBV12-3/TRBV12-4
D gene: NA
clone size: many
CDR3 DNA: TGTGCCAGCAGTTTTACATTGAACACTGAAGCTTTCTTT
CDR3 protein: CASSFTLNTEAFF

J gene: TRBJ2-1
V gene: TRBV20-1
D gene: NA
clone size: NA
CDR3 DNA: TGCAGTGCTAGCGGCCAGCATCAAAGCGTAGAGCAGTTCTTC
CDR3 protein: CSASGQHQSVEQFF

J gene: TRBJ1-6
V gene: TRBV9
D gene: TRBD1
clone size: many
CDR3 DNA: TGTGCCAGCAGCCCCAGGGGGAACAATTCACCCCTCCACTTT
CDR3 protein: CASSPRGNNSPLHF

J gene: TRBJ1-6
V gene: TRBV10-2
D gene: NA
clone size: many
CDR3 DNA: TGCGCCAGCAGTGATCAGGGGTTGAATTCACCCCTCCACTTT
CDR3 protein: CASSDQGLNSPLHF

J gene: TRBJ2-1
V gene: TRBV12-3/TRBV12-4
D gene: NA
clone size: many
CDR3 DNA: TGTGCCAGCAGTTTAGGGTCTAACAACAATGAGCAGTTCTTC
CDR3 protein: CASSLGSNNNEQFF

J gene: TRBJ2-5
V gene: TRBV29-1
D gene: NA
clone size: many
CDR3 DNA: TGCAGCGTTGGGGGGACACTACAAGAGACCCAGTACTTC
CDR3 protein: CSVGGTLQETQYF

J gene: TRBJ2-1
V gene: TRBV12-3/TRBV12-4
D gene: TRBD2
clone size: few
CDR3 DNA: TGTGCCAGCAGTTTTGAGGTAGCGGGAGTGGGCTCCTACAATGAGCAGTTCTTC
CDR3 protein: CASSFEVAGVGSYNEQFF

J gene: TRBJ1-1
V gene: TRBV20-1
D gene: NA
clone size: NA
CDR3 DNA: TGCAGTGCTAGTTGGGGGCCGGAAACTGAAGCTTTCTTT
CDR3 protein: CSASWGPETEAFF

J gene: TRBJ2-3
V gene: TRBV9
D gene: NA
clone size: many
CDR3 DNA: TGTGCCAGCAGCCCAGGGGAGGATACGCAGTATTTT
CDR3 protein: CASSPGEDTQYF

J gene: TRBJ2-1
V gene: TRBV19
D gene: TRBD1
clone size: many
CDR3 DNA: TGTGCCAGTAGTATCATAGCCGGGACAGGGGACAATGAGCAGTTCTTC
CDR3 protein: CASSIIAGTGDNEQFF

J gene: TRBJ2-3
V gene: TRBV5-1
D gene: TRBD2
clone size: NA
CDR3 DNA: TGCGCCAGCAGCATCCTGGCGGCGGGAGCTTTGGAAGATACGCAGTATTTT
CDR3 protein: CASSILAAGALEDTQYF

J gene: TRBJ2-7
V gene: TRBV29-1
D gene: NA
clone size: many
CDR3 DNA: TGCAGCATCAGGGTCCTCAGAGGGGAGCAGTACTTC
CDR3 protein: CSIRVLRGEQYF

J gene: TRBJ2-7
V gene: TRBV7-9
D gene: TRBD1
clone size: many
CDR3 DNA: TGTGCCAGCAGCCCCGGGACAGGATTCGAGCAGTACTTC
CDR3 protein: CASSPGTGFEQYF

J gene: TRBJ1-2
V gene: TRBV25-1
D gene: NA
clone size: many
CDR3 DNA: TGTGCCAGCAGTGAATATGGTACCATTGGGGGCTATGGCTACACCTTC
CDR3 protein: CASSEYGTIGGYGYTF

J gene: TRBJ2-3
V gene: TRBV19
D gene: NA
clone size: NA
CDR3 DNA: TGTGCCAGTAGTGCCGGGACCGTCACCACAGATACGCAGTATTTT
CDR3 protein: CASSAGTVTTDTQYF

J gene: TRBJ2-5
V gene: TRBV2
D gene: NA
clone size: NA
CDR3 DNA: TGTGCCAGCATGGAGGGAGTGGTAGAGACCCAGTACTTC
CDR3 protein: CASMEGVVETQYF

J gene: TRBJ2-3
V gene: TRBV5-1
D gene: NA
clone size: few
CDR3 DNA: TGCGCCAGCAGCTTGCCCGCAGGGCTCTCTAGCACAGATACGCAGTATTTT
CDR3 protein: CASSLPAGLSSTDTQYF

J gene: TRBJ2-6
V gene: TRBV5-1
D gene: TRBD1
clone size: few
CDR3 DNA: TGCGCCAGCAGCTTAGGGGCAGGGGGCCTCATAGCGGCCGGGGCCAACGTCCTGACTTTC
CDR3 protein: CASSLGAGGLIAAGANVLTF

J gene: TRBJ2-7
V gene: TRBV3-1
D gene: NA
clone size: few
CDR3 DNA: TGTGCCAGCAGCCAAGATTGGGGGGGCAAGGGGTCCTACGAGCAGTACTTC
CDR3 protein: CASSQDWGGKGSYEQYF

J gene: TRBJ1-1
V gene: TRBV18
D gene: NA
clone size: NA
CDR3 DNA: TGTGCCAGCTCACCTGGGGGGGAGGTCGGTGAAGCTTTCTTT
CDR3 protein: CASSPGGEVGEAFF

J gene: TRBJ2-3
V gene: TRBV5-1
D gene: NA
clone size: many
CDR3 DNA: TGCGCCAGCAGCTGGGGTACGAACACAGATACGCAGTATTTT
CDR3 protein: CASSWGTNTDTQYF

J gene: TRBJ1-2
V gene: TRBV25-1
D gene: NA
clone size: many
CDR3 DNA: TGTGCCACCCAGGGCATATTTAGTTATGGCTACACCTTC
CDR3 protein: CATQGIFSYGYTF

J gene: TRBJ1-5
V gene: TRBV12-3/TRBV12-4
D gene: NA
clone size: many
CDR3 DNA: TGTGCCAGCAGCCCCGGAACGGTGAGGCCCCAGCATTTT
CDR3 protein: CASSPGTVRPQHF

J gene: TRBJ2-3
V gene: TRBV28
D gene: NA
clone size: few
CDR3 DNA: TGTGCCAGCAGTTCACCCCGAGGGGCGAATATAGATACGCAGTATTTT
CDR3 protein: CASSSPRGANIDTQYF